These T cell receptor beta chains were read from a single sample in a study of blood T cell repertoires in COVID-19. Here immunoSEQ multiplex PCR was the method, and the copy in TCRdb shows in-frame clones only, minus some. Seen here are around 270,000 clones, around 87% observed once, and the top ten hold about 2.5%. The sample was peripheral blood. Every receptor here comes from a woman aged 45-59 years with acute or convalescent COVID-19. CDR3s include the opening cysteine and the closing phenylalanine or tryptophan. A D gene is named only where the DNA matches it firmly. Where a row states a size, it is once, few, many or the class of an expanded clone; other rows omit it.

>TRBJ1-4|TRBD1|TRBV2|NA
TGTGCCAGCAGTGTCCGACAGGGATTGGGCGAAAAACTGTTTTTT
CASSVRQGLGEKLFF
>TRBJ1-4|TRBD1|TRBV2|NA
TGTGCCAGCACCCCGAGGACAGGGGGCGAAAAACTGTTTTTT
CASTPRTGGEKLFF
>TRBJ1-1|TRBD1|TRBV24-1|NA
TGTGCCACCCGGACAGGGGGGAACACTGAAGCTTTCTTT
CATRTGGNTEAFF
>TRBJ1-1|NA|TRBV6-4|NA
TGTGCCAGCAGTGAGGACGGGGGGAGAGCTTTCTTT
CASSEDGGRAFF
>TRBJ1-4|NA|TRBV28|NA
TGTGCCAGCAGTACCGCGGGGGGCGGACGTGAAAAACTGTTTTTT
CASSTAGGGREKLFF
>TRBJ1-4|NA|TRBV5-1|NA
TGCGCCAGCGCCCTGGGGAGAACTAATGAAAAACTGTTTTTT
CASALGRTNEKLFF
>TRBJ2-1|NA|TRBV7-2|NA
TGTGCCAGCAGCTTAACAGGGTCCGACAATGAGCAGTTCTTC
CASSLTGSDNEQFF
>TRBJ2-5|TRBD1|TRBV6-6|NA
TGTGCCAGCAGTTGGGACAGGGAAGAGACCCAGTACTTC
CASSWDREETQYF
>TRBJ1-4|NA|TRBV7-2|NA
TGTGCCAGCAGCCCGGACATGAAGGGAAAAAAACTGTTTTTT
CASSPDMKGKKLFF
>TRBJ1-1|NA|TRBV10-1|NA
TGCGCCAGCAGTGATCGAGGGGTAGCGGACACTGAAGCTTTCTTT
CASSDRGVADTEAFF
>TRBJ2-1|NA|TRBV28|NA
TGTGCCAGCAGTGACGTACTAGGGTCGGGAAACAATGAGCAGTTCTTC
CASSDVLGSGNNEQFF
>TRBJ1-6|NA|TRBV6-6|NA
TGTGCCAGCAGAAGCGACAGCAGCTCCTATAATTCACCCCTCCACTTT
CASRSDSSSYNSPLHF
>TRBJ2-7|NA|TRBV20-1|NA
TGCAGTGCTAGAAGTGCGCCCGAGCAGTACTTC
CSARSAPEQYF
>TRBJ2-7|TRBD1|TRBV7-2|NA
TGTGCCAGCAGCCCACGGGACAGGGCGGGCGAGCAGTACTTC
CASSPRDRAGEQYF
>TRBJ2-1|NA|TRBV11-2|NA
TGTGCCAGCAGCTTAGCGCGTGGGGCCGCCTACAATGAGCAGTTCTTC
CASSLARGAAYNEQFF
>TRBJ2-1|TRBD2|TRBV24-1|NA
TGTGCCACCAGTGAAACCGGGACTAGCGGGCCTGGTAGTTACAATGAGCAGTTCTTC
CATSETGTSGPGSYNEQFF
>TRBJ2-7|NA|TRBV23-1|once
TGCGCCAGCAGTCAACCCCAGACCTACGAGCAGTACTTC
CASSQPQTYEQYF
>TRBJ1-4|NA|TRBV11-2|NA
TGTGCCAGCACCCCCGCGGGGTTCGAGGAAAAACTGTTTTTT
CASTPAGFEEKLFF
>TRBJ2-2|TRBD2|TRBV6-1|once
TGTGCCAGCAGTGAACACGGGAGGGCAGGTGGGGAGCTGTTTTTT
CASSEHGRAGGELFF
>TRBJ2-7|TRBD2|TRBV7-2|NA
TGTGCCAGCAGCTTAGACGGGGGGATCTACGAGCAGTACTTC
CASSLDGGIYEQYF
>TRBJ2-1|NA|TRBV5-1|NA
TGCGCCAGCAGCCCAGACAGACCGCAGTTCTTC
CASSPDRPQFF
>TRBJ1-3|NA|TRBV20-1|NA
TGCAGTTTCCCTAATGGAAACACCATATATTTT
CSFPNGNTIYF
>TRBJ2-7|NA|TRBV2|NA
TGTGCCAGCAGGTCACAGGGTAGCCGAGCCGAGCAGTACTTC
CASRSQGSRAEQYF
>TRBJ1-5|NA|TRBV6-1|NA
TGTGCCAGCAGTGGCGAGCGAAAGTATCAGCCCCAGCATTTT
CASSGERKYQPQHF
>TRBJ2-7|TRBD2|TRBV19|NA
TGTGCCAGTAGTCCCGGGGGAGGGCTGGTATCGGAGCAGTACTTC
CASSPGGGLVSEQYF
>TRBJ2-5|NA|TRBV5-1|NA
TGCGCCAGCAGCTTGTTGGAGGGATCAGAGACCCAGTACTTC
CASSLLEGSETQYF
>TRBJ1-4|NA|TRBV28|NA
TGTGCCAGCAGTCCACAGGGACACCAGGGTGAAAAACTGTTTTTT
CASSPQGHQGEKLFF
>TRBJ2-3|TRBD2|TRBV5-8|NA
TGTGCCAGCTGGGAGGGCCGCACGACGACCCTCACAGATACGCAGTATTTT
CASWEGRTTTLTDTQYF
>TRBJ2-1|NA|TRBV30|NA
TGTGCCCGCCAAGGGAGCATCTCACACCACAATGAGCAGTTCTTC
CARQGSISHHNEQFF
>TRBJ2-2|TRBD2|TRBV6-2/TRBV6-3|NA
TGTGCCAGCAGCCTAACCATTCGGGGCGGGAGCTCTGCCGAGCTGTTTTTT
CASSLTIRGGSSAELFF
>TRBJ1-4|NA|TRBV2|NA
TGTGCCAGCAAAACGGGAGGACCGAGTGAAAAACTGTTTTTT
CASKTGGPSEKLFF
>TRBJ1-4|NA|TRBV4-2|NA
TGTGCCAGCAGCCAAGAGCCGAGGGGGTCGGGTAATGAAAAACTGTTTTTT
CASSQEPRGSGNEKLFF
>TRBJ1-1|NA|TRBV10-2|NA
TGCGCCAGCAGTCAATCGGAGGACACTGAAGCTTTCTTT
CASSQSEDTEAFF
>TRBJ1-2|TRBD1|TRBV5-1|NA
TGCGCCAGCAGCTTACAGGGGGCTGTGGATGGCTACACCTTC
CASSLQGAVDGYTF
>TRBJ2-3|TRBD2|TRBV27|NA
TGTGCCAGCAGTTTATACTTCGGGACTAGCGGAGTAGATACGCAGTATTTT
CASSLYFGTSGVDTQYF
>TRBJ2-1|TRBD2|TRBV9|NA
TGTGCCAGCAGCGTAGTAGGGACTAGCGGGTGGGATGAGCAGTTCTTC
CASSVVGTSGWDEQFF
>TRBJ2-5|TRBD2|TRBV4-1|NA
TGCGCCAGCAGCCCGGGACTAGCGGAACCGGGGACCCAGTACTTC
CASSPGLAEPGTQYF
>TRBJ1-3|NA|TRBV14|once
TGTGCCAGCAGCCGGATTAGAGGGAAGCTAACGGGAAACACCATATATTTT
CASSRIRGKLTGNTIYF
>TRBJ2-7|TRBD1|TRBV10-1|NA
TGCGCCAGCAGTCCCAGGACAGGCCAAAAGAGCTACGAGCAGTACTTC
CASSPRTGQKSYEQYF
>TRBJ2-5|NA|TRBV11-3|NA
TGTGCCAGCAGTCTAAGGGGTTTCGAGACCCAGTACTTC
CASSLRGFETQYF
>TRBJ2-1|TRBD2|TRBV24-1|NA
TGTGCCACCAGTGATTTGGGCGGGAGGATTGAGCAGTTCTTC
CATSDLGGRIEQFF
>TRBJ1-1|TRBD1|TRBV27|NA
TGTGCCAGCAGTTTGCAGGGGGCGGATCATAACACTGAAGCTTTCTTT
CASSLQGADHNTEAFF
>TRBJ2-1|TRBD2|TRBV7-3|NA
TGTGCCAGCAGCCGACTAGCGGGCTACAATGAGCAGTTCTTC
CASSRLAGYNEQFF
>TRBJ1-1|NA|TRBV2|few
TGTGCCAGCAGTGGACAGGAGAACACTGAAGCTTTCTTT
CASSGQENTEAFF
>TRBJ2-7|NA|TRBV7-2|NA
TGTGCCAGCAGCCCCACTAGTTCCGAGCAGTACTTC
CASSPTSSEQYF
>TRBJ2-3|TRBD2|TRBV10-3|NA
TGTGCCATCAGTGAGTCTATGGGACTAGCGGGCACAGATACGCAGTATTTT
CAISESMGLAGTDTQYF
>TRBJ1-2|NA|TRBV9|NA
TGTGCCAGCAGCGTAGATTGGGCGGGGCAGGGAAACTATGGCTACACCTTC
CASSVDWAGQGNYGYTF